The clone carrying this T cell receptor (beta chain) was seen a handful of times. Its antigen is as yet unknown. This CDR3 has 16 amino acids. V was pared by 5 bases and J by 3 bases, with 16 bases between. Germline-derived CDR1 and CDR2 are SEHNR and FQNEAQ (reference sequence). This sample was included in a study of T-cell memory formation after mild COVID-19. Study-level information: TCR clusters mostly belonged to single donors.

The 5'RACE method, run with constant-segment primers, produced TCR alpha and TCR beta cDNA libraries (carrying sample barcodes and UMIs). MiXCR, applied by TCRdb to the 5' RACE reads, yields one record per CDR3 protein. The sample consists of about 360,000 distinct CDR3 sequences, roughly an eighth of them appearing once. General observations from the study: Day 15 to 85 contracting clones showed balanced CD4/CD8; day 15 to 37 expanders favored CD4+. Among contracting clones, CD4+ were mainly CM/EM and CD8+ enriched in EMRA.

Sequenced: PBMCs or a T cell subset sorted from them (not recorded which). The chain is built from TRBV7-9 and TRBJ2-2; D is possibly TRBD1 or TRBD2 (6 bases each). This clonotype was sampled from a man between 18 and 29 years old who had mild COVID-19 (a few samples of this study predate the infection). Cell type and time point are not known. Here the CDR3 reads CASSAGRGPYTGELFF. The CDR3, as DNA: TGTGCCAGCAGCGCCGGACGGGGGCCGTACACCGGGGAGCTGTTTTTT.